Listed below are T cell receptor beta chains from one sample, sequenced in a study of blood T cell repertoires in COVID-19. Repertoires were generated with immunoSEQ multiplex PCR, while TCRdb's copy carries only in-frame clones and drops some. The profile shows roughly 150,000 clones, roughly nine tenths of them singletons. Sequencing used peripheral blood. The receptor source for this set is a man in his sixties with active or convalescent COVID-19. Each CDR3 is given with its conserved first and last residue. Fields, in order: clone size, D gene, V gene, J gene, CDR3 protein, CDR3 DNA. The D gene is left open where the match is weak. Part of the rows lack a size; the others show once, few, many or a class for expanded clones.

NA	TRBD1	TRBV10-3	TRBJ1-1	CAISDSGQGPRGNTEAFF	TGTGCCATCAGCGACAGTGGACAGGGTCCACGAGGGAACACTGAAGCTTTCTTT
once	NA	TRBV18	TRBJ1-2	CASASATPGYGYTF	TGTGCCAGCGCCTCCGCCACTCCTGGCTATGGCTACACCTTC
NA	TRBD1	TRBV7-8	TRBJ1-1	CASSFKQGLTGQNTEAFF	TGTGCCAGCAGCTTCAAACAGGGGCTAACCGGCCAGAACACTGAAGCTTTCTTT
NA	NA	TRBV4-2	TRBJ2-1	CASSQRNTDSGEQFF	TGTGCCAGCAGCCAAAGGAATACGGATTCGGGGGAGCAGTTCTTC
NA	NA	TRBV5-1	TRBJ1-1	CASSSLANTEAFF	TGCGCCAGCAGCTCATTAGCGAACACTGAAGCTTTCTTT
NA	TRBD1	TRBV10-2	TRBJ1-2	CASSQPLQGADYGYTF	TGCGCCAGCAGTCAACCCCTGCAGGGGGCCGACTATGGCTACACCTTC
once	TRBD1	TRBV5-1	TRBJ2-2	CASSLGTGGTGELFF	TGCGCCAGCAGCCTCGGGACAGGGGGCACCGGGGAGCTGTTTTTT
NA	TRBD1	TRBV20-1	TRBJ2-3	CSASADRTTDTQYF	TGCAGTGCTAGTGCGGACAGGACGACTGATACGCAGTATTTT
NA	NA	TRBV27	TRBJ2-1	CASSLSATFGYNEQFF	TGTGCCAGCAGTTTATCCGCTACCTTCGGCTACAATGAGCAGTTCTTC
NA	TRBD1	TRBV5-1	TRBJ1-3	CASSLSGQGGRNTIYF	TGCGCCAGCAGCTTGTCGGGACAGGGCGGAAGAAACACCATATATTTT
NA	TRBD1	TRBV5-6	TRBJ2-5	CASSGRQGEETQYF	TGTGCCAGCAGTGGGCGACAGGGAGAGGAGACCCAGTACTTC
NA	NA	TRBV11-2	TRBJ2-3	CASSLGTVNTDTQYF	TGTGCCAGCAGCTTAGGGACAGTAAACACAGATACGCAGTATTTT
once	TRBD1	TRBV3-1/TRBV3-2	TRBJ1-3	CASSRGQGVNTIYF	TGTGCCAGCAGCCGCGGACAGGGGGTAAACACCATATATTTT
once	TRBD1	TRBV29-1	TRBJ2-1	CSVVGGDSNEQFF	TGCAGCGTTGTAGGGGGCGACTCCAATGAGCAGTTCTTC
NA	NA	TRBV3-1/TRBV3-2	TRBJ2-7	CASSPSAIPYEQYF	TGTGCCAGCAGCCCTAGCGCAATACCCTACGAGCAGTACTTC
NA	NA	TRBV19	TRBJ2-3	CASSTGVGADTQYF	TGTGCCAGTAGTACAGGGGTGGGTGCAGATACGCAGTATTTT
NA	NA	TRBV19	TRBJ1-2	CASKGDKIDSNYGYTF	TGTGCCAGTAAGGGGGACAAAATCGATTCTAACTATGGCTACACCTTC
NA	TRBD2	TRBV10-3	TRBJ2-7	CAIMPGLGSYEQYF	TGTGCCATCATGCCGGGACTAGGATCCTACGAGCAGTACTTC
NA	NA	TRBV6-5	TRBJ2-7	CASSSTSFPEQYF	TGTGCCAGCAGTTCCACTAGTTTCCCCGAGCAGTACTTC
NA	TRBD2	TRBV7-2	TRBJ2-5	CASSPRGVAAGIWTQYF	TGTGCCAGCAGCCCCCGCGGGGTTGCAGCGGGAATATGGACCCAGTACTTC
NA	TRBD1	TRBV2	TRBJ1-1	CASSEQGAFSTEAFF	TGTGCCAGCAGTGAACAGGGGGCATTCAGCACTGAAGCTTTCTTT
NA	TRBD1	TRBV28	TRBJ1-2	CASSLTGQALNYGYTF	TGTGCCAGCAGTTTAACGGGACAGGCCCTGAACTATGGCTACACCTTC
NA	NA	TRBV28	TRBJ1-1	CASSPPDKNTEAFF	TGTGCCAGCAGTCCTCCGGACAAGAACACTGAAGCTTTCTTT
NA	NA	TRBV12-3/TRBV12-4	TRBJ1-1	CASSFYRWTEAFF	TGTGCCAGCAGTTTTTACAGATGGACTGAAGCTTTCTTT
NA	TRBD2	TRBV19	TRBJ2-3	CASSRGGATDTQYF	TGTGCCAGTAGTCGGGGGGGGGCAACAGATACGCAGTATTTT
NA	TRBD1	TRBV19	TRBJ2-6	CASKKGASGANVLTF	TGTGCCAGTAAGAAGGGGGCCTCTGGGGCCAACGTCCTGACTTTC
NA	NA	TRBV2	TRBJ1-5	CASRATNQPQHF	TGTGCCAGCAGAGCCACTAATCAGCCCCAGCATTTT
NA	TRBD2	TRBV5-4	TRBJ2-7	CASKPGTSGNRVGEQYF	TGTGCCAGCAAACCCGGGACTAGCGGGAATCGGGTCGGCGAGCAGTACTTC
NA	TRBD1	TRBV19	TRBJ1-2	CASNPGQGATGYTF	TGTGCCAGTAATCCGGGACAGGGGGCGACTGGCTACACCTTC
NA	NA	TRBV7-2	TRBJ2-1	CASSAQRVGYNEQFF	TGTGCCAGCAGCGCCCAGCGTGTCGGTTACAATGAGCAGTTCTTC
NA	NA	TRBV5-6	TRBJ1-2	CASSLGQVGYGYTF	TGTGCCAGCAGCTTGGGACAGGTGGGCTATGGCTACACCTTC
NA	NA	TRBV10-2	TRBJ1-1	CASSVSVNTEAFF	TGCGCCAGCAGTGTCTCAGTTAACACTGAAGCTTTCTTT
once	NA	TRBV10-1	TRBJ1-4	CASSAGVYEKLFF	TGCGCCAGCAGTGCTGGAGTCTATGAAAAACTGTTTTTT
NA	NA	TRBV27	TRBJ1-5	CASSPHRQPQHF	TGTGCCAGCAGTCCCCACAGACAGCCCCAGCATTTT
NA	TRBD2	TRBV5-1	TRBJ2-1	CASSLLAGASYNEQFF	TGCGCCAGCAGCTTGTTAGCGGGGGCCTCCTACAATGAGCAGTTCTTC
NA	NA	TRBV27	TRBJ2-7	CASSPVPSYEQYF	TGTGCCAGCAGCCCAGTACCATCCTACGAGCAGTACTTC
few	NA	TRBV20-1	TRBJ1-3	CSAPMGNTIYF	TGCAGTGCCCCCATGGGCAACACCATATATTTT
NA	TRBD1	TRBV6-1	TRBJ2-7	CASSEGQGVRRNEQYF	TGTGCCAGCAGTGAAGGACAGGGTGTACGGAGAAACGAGCAGTACTTC
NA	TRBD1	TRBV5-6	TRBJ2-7	CASSFVERTGGAYEQYF	TGTGCCAGCAGCTTCGTCGAAAGGACAGGGGGGGCCTACGAGCAGTACTTC
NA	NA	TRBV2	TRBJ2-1	CASSNGQYNEQFF	TGTGCCAGCAGTAACGGACAGTACAATGAGCAGTTCTTC
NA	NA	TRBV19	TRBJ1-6	CASSIPSPGQSSYNSPLHF	TGTGCCAGTAGTATACCCTCGCCGGGACAAAGCTCCTATAATTCACCCCTCCACTTT
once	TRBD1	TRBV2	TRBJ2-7	CASMDDWTGGHEQYF	TGTGCCAGCATGGATGATTGGACAGGGGGTCACGAGCAGTACTTC
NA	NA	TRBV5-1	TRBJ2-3	CASSLPLDTQYF	TGCGCCAGCAGCCTACCGTTAGATACGCAGTATTTT
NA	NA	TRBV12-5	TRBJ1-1	CASGLIPLQKEGARTEAFF	TGTGCTAGTGGTTTGATCCCCCTCCAGAAAGAGGGTGCGAGGACTGAAGCTTTCTTT
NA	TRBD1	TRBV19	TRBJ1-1	CASSILDRVTTEAFF	TGTGCCAGTAGTATCTTGGACAGGGTCACGACTGAAGCTTTCTTT
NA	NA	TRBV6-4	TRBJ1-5	CASSPQRTAVQPQHF	TGTGCCAGCAGCCCCCAGCGGACAGCAGTGCAGCCCCAGCATTTT
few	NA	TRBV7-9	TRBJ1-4	CASSPVATNEKLFF	TGTGCCAGCAGCCCCGTTGCAACTAATGAAAAACTGTTTTTT
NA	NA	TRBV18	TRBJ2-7	CASSGTYEQYF	TGTGCCAGCTCCGGGACCTACGAGCAGTACTTC
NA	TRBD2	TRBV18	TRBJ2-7	CASSPSLGGGYEQYF	TGTGCCAGCTCACCAAGCTTGGGGGGGGGATACGAGCAGTACTTC
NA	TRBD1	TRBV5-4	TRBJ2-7	CASSQGQGLIEQYF	TGTGCCAGCAGCCAGGGACAGGGTCTAATCGAGCAGTACTTC
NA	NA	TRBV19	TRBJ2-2	CASSTRGAGELFF	TGTGCCAGTAGTACCAGGGGGGCCGGGGAGCTGTTTTTT
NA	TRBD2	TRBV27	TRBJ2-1	CASRPGGGLSYNEQFF	TGTGCCAGCAGGCCGGGGGGGGGCCTCTCCTACAATGAGCAGTTCTTC